Each of the 10 T cell receptor beta chains below was sequenced from the same sample in a study of a mutant IDH1 vaccine in newly diagnosed glioma. Only in-frame clones appear in the TCRdb table, and some are missing; sequencing was by immunoSEQ multiplex PCR. The data hold fewer than 85,000 clones, with over 75% observed a single time. Their antigens remain unidentified. Time point specified: week 47, end of study. Each dose delivered 300 ug of mutant IDH1 20-mer peptide subcutaneously with imiquimod. Sequencing was performed on PBMCs, taken from a glioma patient whose treatment included an IDH1 peptide vaccine. The receptor set was obtained from a man aged 40-49 years with glioma.

The chain has TRBV6-5 and TRBJ2-1, with D tentatively TRBD1 (6 bases). The CDR3 is made up of 14 amino acids. Trimming shortened V by 6 bases and J by 6 bases, and 15 bases separated the two germline ends. Germline CDR1 reads MNHEY; CDR2 reads SVGAGI. CDR3 bases: TGTGCCAGCAGGGGCACAGGGATGACCAATGAGCAGTTCTTC. Protein: CASRGTGMTNEQFF.

V is TRBV18 and J is TRBJ2-1; no definite D call. The CDR3 covers 13 residues. Germline CDR1 and CDR2: KGHSH and LQKENI. The V gene lost 0 bases and the J gene lost 6 bases, with 6 bases spanning the gap. This chain's CDR3 is CASSPPNGNEQFF. DNA of the CDR3: TGTGCCAGCTCACCACCTAACGGCAATGAGCAGTTCTTC.

The rearrangement uses TRBV6-1 and TRBJ2-7; TRBD2 is a possible D gene (5 bases). This CDR3 spans 13 amino acids. Trimming removed 5 bases from V and 3 bases from J, with 11 bases in between. Germline V lookup: CDR1 MNHNS, CDR2 SASEGT. The CDR3 sequence: CASSNGLDYEQYF. DNA of the CDR3: TGTGCCAGCAGTAATGGACTTGACTACGAGCAGTACTTC.

CDR3 coding DNA: TGTGCCAGCAGTGAAGGGGGGGACAGGCTCATACGGCAGTACTTC. Protein sequence: CASSEGGDRLIRQYF. V is TRBV7-9 and J is TRBJ2-7; D may be TRBD1 (8 bases). The V end lost 6 bases, the J end lost 9 bases, and 24 bases lay between the germline ends. This CDR3 region has 15 residues. Germline V lookup: CDR1 SEHNR, CDR2 FQNEAQ (reference sequence).

The V gene is TRBV5-1, the J gene TRBJ2-7; TRBD1 agrees at 8 bases. The length of the CDR3 is 15 residues. Germline CDR1 reads SGHRS; CDR2 reads YFSETQ. The J segment lost 3 bases and the V segment lost 2 bases, leaving 7 bases of the junction unmatched. CDR3 protein: CASSFTGGWGYEQYF. The CDR3 DNA is TGCGCCAGCAGCTTTACAGGGGGATGGGGCTACGAGCAGTACTTC.

The CDR3 nucleotides are TGTGCCAGCAGCCAAAATCAGGGTTTCTCTAAAGCTTTCTTT. Encoded protein: CASSQNQGFSKAFF. This rearrangement joins TRBV7-2 to TRBJ1-1, with D tentatively TRBD1 (5 bases). Germline V gives CDR1 SGHTA, CDR2 FQGNSA. The V gene lost 5 bases and the J gene lost 9 bases, with 19 bases spanning the gap. The CDR3 has 14 amino acids.

V gene TRBV9 combines with J gene TRBJ2-5, with 15 positions matching TRBD2. The V gene end was trimmed by 3 bases and the J gene end by 2 bases; junction bases not matched to a gene: 8. The CDR3 covers 18 residues. Germline V gene data show CDR1 as SGDLS and CDR2 as YYNGEE. The DNA for the CDR3 is TGTGCCAGCAGCGGCACCGGGACTAGCGGGGGGAGACAAGAGACCCAGTACTTC. As protein: CASSGTGTSGGRQETQYF.

This clone was counted a few times. The chain recombines TRBV7-8 with TRBJ2-1; D is uncertain. Trimming removed 3 bases from V and 6 bases from J, with 9 bases in between. The CDR3 is 13 amino acids. Per germline, CDR1 SGHVS and CDR2 FQNEAQ. CDR3 region: CASSFAGSNEQFF. DNA for the CDR3: TGTGCCAGCAGCTTCGCAGGCTCCAATGAGCAGTTCTTC.

This chain joins TRBV11-2 and TRBJ2-7; D possibly corresponds to TRBD1 (5 bases). The CDR3 contains 14 residues. Per germline, CDR1 SGHAT and CDR2 FQNNGV. Deletions cut 5 bases from V and 1 base from J, with 12 bases between. The CDR3 spells CASSPLRVSYEQYF. In nucleotides, the CDR3 is TGTGCCAGCAGCCCCCTCAGGGTGTCCTACGAGCAGTACTTC.

This rearrangement joins TRBV7-8 to TRBJ2-7, with D tentatively TRBD2 (7 bases). Per germline, CDR1 SGHVS and CDR2 FQNEAQ. The CDR3 contains 16 residues. Trimming removed 7 bases from V and 1 base from J, with 20 bases in between. This CDR3 reads CASTPLGGGGSYEQYF. CDR3 DNA: TGTGCCAGCACCCCCTTAGGGGGGGGAGGATCCTACGAGCAGTACTTC.